One T cell receptor (beta chain) is described in this entry. The data belong to a study of blood T cell repertoires in COVID-19. Sequencing used immunoSEQ multiplex PCR; TCRdb keeps in-frame clones, though not all of them. The profile covers some 200,000 clones, with 88% appearing a single time and approximately 2.7% taken by the ten largest. This TCR was recovered from a woman between 25 and 40 years old who had recovered from COVID-19. Sequencing was performed on PBMCs or T cells enriched from blood (not recorded which).

The CDR3: CASSLQGFGNTEAFF. CDR3 DNA sequence: TGTGCCAGCAGCCTACAGGGATTCGGGAACACTGAAGCTTTCTTT. The chain is built from TRBV11-2 and TRBJ1-1; D is possibly TRBD1 (6 bases). Germline lookup yields CDR1 SGHAT and CDR2 FQNNGV. This CDR3 is 15 amino acids long. Between the trimmed V and J ends, which lost 5 bases and 1 base, there was a span of 14 bases.